Listed below are T cell receptor beta chains from one sample, sequenced in a study of blood T cell repertoires in COVID-19. Only in-frame clones appear in the TCRdb table, and some are missing; sequencing was by immunoSEQ multiplex PCR. Altogether approximately 170,000 clones are present, 75% to 85% being singletons, with the ten largest covering approximately 10%. Sequencing used peripheral blood. The receptors derive from a human donor in a cohort sampled during active COVID-19. The CDR3 runs from the conserved cysteine through the conserved F or W. D genes are given only for firm matches. For some rows the clone size is stated as once, few or many, or as a class when expanded; others skip it.

j_call,d_call,clone_size,v_call,cdr3_nt,cdr3_aa
TRBJ2-5,TRBD1,-,TRBV11-2,TGTGCCAGCAGCTTTGGACAGGGGGTTGAGACCCAGTACTTC,CASSFGQGVETQYF
TRBJ2-7,TRBD2,-,TRBV6-2/TRBV6-3,TGTGCCAGCAGTTCGCTAGCGGGGAGCCCCTACGAGCAGTACTTC,CASSSLAGSPYEQYF
TRBJ1-2,-,-,TRBV6-2/TRBV6-3,TGTGCCAGCAGCCCCGGCGGGGGTGTCTATGGCTACACCTTC,CASSPGGGVYGYTF
TRBJ2-5,-,-,TRBV18,TGTGCCAGCTCACGGGGAGAAAGAGAGACCCAGTACTTC,CASSRGERETQYF
TRBJ2-7,-,-,TRBV4-3,TGCGCCAGCAGCCAAGATCGACTAGAACAGGGGCTGTTACGAGAGCAGTACTTC,CASSQDRLEQGLLREQYF
TRBJ2-7,-,once,TRBV5-5,TGTGCCAGCAGCTTGGACAGGGATAGGGCGAAGCAGTACTTC,CASSLDRDRAKQYF
TRBJ1-5,-,few,TRBV5-4,TGTGCCACCTCAGCCAACAGGGCCGAGGGGCCCCAGCATTTT,CATSANRAEGPQHF
TRBJ2-7,-,-,TRBV19,TGTGCCAGTAGTTCCCTCGGGGGCTCCTACGAGCAGTACTTC,CASSSLGGSYEQYF
TRBJ2-7,-,-,TRBV9,TGTGCCAGCAGCGTAAGGGGGGGTAACTACGAGCAGTACTTC,CASSVRGGNYEQYF
TRBJ2-6,-,-,TRBV14,TGTGCCAGCAGCCAAAACAGGGTACCCGGGGCCAACGTCCTGACTTTC,CASSQNRVPGANVLTF
TRBJ2-7,-,-,TRBV7-2,TGTGCCAGCAGCTTGAGCCCAGGGATCTCCTACGAGCAGTACTTC,CASSLSPGISYEQYF
TRBJ2-7,-,-,TRBV5-1,TGCGCCAGCAGCTTGGCCACCGGGACACTATCCTACGAGCAGTACTTC,CASSLATGTLSYEQYF
TRBJ1-1,-,few,TRBV4-3,TGCGCCAGCAGCCAAGACTTGGCAGTTGAAGCTTTCTTT,CASSQDLAVEAFF
TRBJ1-1,-,-,TRBV19,TGTGCCAGTACTCGGGGGTACGCTGAAGCTTTCTTT,CASTRGYAEAFF
TRBJ1-6,-,few,TRBV21-1,TGTGCCAACCAGACCCCAAGCGGCGGACAAAGGACAGCGAATGGGGATAATTCACCCCTCCACTTT,CANQTPSGGQRTANGDNSPLHF
TRBJ2-5,TRBD2,-,TRBV6-2/TRBV6-3,TGTGCCAGCAGTTTTTCTGCGGGGGGCCACTCCCAAGAGACCCAGTACTTC,CASSFSAGGHSQETQYF
TRBJ1-1,-,-,TRBV7-9,TGTGCCAGCAGCTCCCTCTCTCCCGGGAACACTGAAGCTTTCTTT,CASSSLSPGNTEAFF
TRBJ2-2,TRBD2,-,TRBV6-6,TGTGCCAGCAGCCTTATACCCCTTCCTAGCGGCGGGGAGCTGTTTTTT,CASSLIPLPSGGELFF
TRBJ1-5,-,few,TRBV29-1,TGCAGCGTTGAGGGGGGGATCAATCAGCCCCAGCATTTT,CSVEGGINQPQHF
TRBJ2-2,TRBD2,-,TRBV7-3,TGTGCCAGCAGCTTAACGTGGAGCCCAGCGGGAGTAAAAACCGGGGAGCTGTTTTTT,CASSLTWSPAGVKTGELFF
TRBJ2-5,-,-,TRBV6-2/TRBV6-3,TGTGCCAGCAGTTACTCCACTATTATTTCAGAGACCCAGTACTTC,CASSYSTIISETQYF
TRBJ2-1,-,-,TRBV7-9,TGTGCCAGCAGCCCCCTGAGCACCTACAATGAGCAGTTCTTC,CASSPLSTYNEQFF
TRBJ2-7,TRBD2,-,TRBV7-9,TGTGCCAGCAGCTTCCTCGGGGGGGGAACGGACGAGCAGTACTTC,CASSFLGGGTDEQYF
TRBJ1-1,-,-,TRBV6-5,TGTGCCAGCAGTTCCCTCTTTATGGCAGGGCGCACTGAAGCTTTCTTT,CASSSLFMAGRTEAFF
TRBJ1-2,-,-,TRBV6-5,TGTGCCAGCAGGTACAGGGAGACTAACTATGGCTACACCTTC,CASRYRETNYGYTF
TRBJ1-6,TRBD1,-,TRBV5-1,TGCGCCAGCAGCTTGGCGGGACAGGGTGGGAATTCACCCCTCCACTTT,CASSLAGQGGNSPLHF
TRBJ2-7,TRBD1,-,TRBV6-2/TRBV6-3,TGTGCCAGCAGTTCTGGACAGGGGGAGAACTACGAGCAGTACTTC,CASSSGQGENYEQYF
TRBJ1-1,-,few,TRBV7-9,TGTGCCAGCAGCCCACAGTCGTCGAACACTGAAGCTTTCTTT,CASSPQSSNTEAFF
TRBJ1-5,TRBD1,-,TRBV20-1,TGCAGTGCTAGTCAGACAGGGGGGGATCAGCCCCAGCATTTT,CSASQTGGDQPQHF
TRBJ2-6,-,-,TRBV19,TGTGCCAGTAGCCACTGGTCAGGGGTCTCTGGGGCCAACGTCCTGACTTTC,CASSHWSGVSGANVLTF
TRBJ2-1,TRBD2,-,TRBV6-2/TRBV6-3,TGTGCCAGCAGGCCTAGCGGGGCCCCCTACAATGAGCAGTTCTTC,CASRPSGAPYNEQFF
TRBJ2-1,TRBD2,many,TRBV5-6,TGTGCCAGCAGCTTTAAAAGCGGGAGTGGCAATGAGCAGTTCTTC,CASSFKSGSGNEQFF
TRBJ2-2,TRBD2,-,TRBV19,TGTGCCACCAGGGAGGGAAAATCGGGCACCGGGGAGCTGTTTTTT,CATREGKSGTGELFF
TRBJ1-3,TRBD1,-,TRBV4-1,TGCGCCAGCAGCCAAGCGCCGGGACAGCCGTCTGGAAACACCATATATTTT,CASSQAPGQPSGNTIYF
TRBJ1-5,TRBD1,once,TRBV18,TGTGCCAGCTCACCAGGGACAGGGGGCGGACAGCCCCAGCATTTT,CASSPGTGGGQPQHF
TRBJ2-7,-,-,TRBV5-4,TGTGCCAGCAGCTTGGTTGGGGCAGGCGTCCGCTACGAGCAGTACTTC,CASSLVGAGVRYEQYF
TRBJ1-6,-,-,TRBV15,TGTGCCACCAGCAGAGGGGAGGGTTCACCCCTCCACTTT,CATSRGEGSPLHF
TRBJ2-3,-,-,TRBV7-2,TGTGCCAGCAGCTTAGATTTTAGGCAGGGCGGCACAGATACGCAGTATTTT,CASSLDFRQGGTDTQYF
TRBJ2-3,-,-,TRBV7-2,TGTGCCAGCAGCCCACAGGTGGGGCCAGATACGCAGTATTTT,CASSPQVGPDTQYF
TRBJ2-7,TRBD2,once,TRBV23-1,TGCGCCAGCACTACTAGCGGGAGGTCGCGTTACGAGCAGTACTTC,CASTTSGRSRYEQYF
TRBJ1-5,-,-,TRBV27,TGTGCCAGCAGTTTATCGGCAGCAGGGACACTAAATCAGCCCCAGCATTTT,CASSLSAAGTLNQPQHF
TRBJ2-3,-,-,TRBV5-4,TGTGCCAGCAGGCCGGGGAACGATGGAGATACGCAGTATTTT,CASRPGNDGDTQYF
TRBJ1-2,TRBD1,-,TRBV7-2,TGTGCCAGCAGCCCTGGACAGGTCTATGGCTACACCTTC,CASSPGQVYGYTF
TRBJ2-5,TRBD1,-,TRBV6-2/TRBV6-3,TGTGCCAGCAGTACCGACAGGGGCCGTGAGACCCAGTACTTC,CASSTDRGRETQYF
TRBJ1-2,-,-,TRBV7-9,TGTGCCAGCAGCCCAACAGGGCTCCATGGCTACACCTTC,CASSPTGLHGYTF
TRBJ2-3,-,-,TRBV20-1,TGCAGTGCTAGTACCAGCGGGAGCACAGATACGCAGTATTTT,CSASTSGSTDTQYF
TRBJ2-7,TRBD2,-,TRBV5-4,TGTGCCAGCAGAAGGTCAGGAATAGCGGGGGACGAGCAGTACTTC,CASRRSGIAGDEQYF
TRBJ1-3,TRBD1,few,TRBV7-9,TGTGCCAGCAGCTCAGGACAGGGGGCTGGAAACACCATATATTTT,CASSSGQGAGNTIYF
TRBJ2-5,TRBD1,-,TRBV5-8,TGTGCCAGCAGCTTTCCTTTAGGGACAGGGAAAGAGACCCAGTACTTC,CASSFPLGTGKETQYF
TRBJ2-5,TRBD2,-,TRBV19,TGTGCCAGTAGTATCTATAGCGGGGGAGAGACCCAGTACTTC,CASSIYSGGETQYF
TRBJ2-1,TRBD2,-,TRBV7-8,TGTGCCAGCAGGGGGGGCGGGAGGACACTCTACAATGAGCAGTTCTTC,CASRGGGRTLYNEQFF